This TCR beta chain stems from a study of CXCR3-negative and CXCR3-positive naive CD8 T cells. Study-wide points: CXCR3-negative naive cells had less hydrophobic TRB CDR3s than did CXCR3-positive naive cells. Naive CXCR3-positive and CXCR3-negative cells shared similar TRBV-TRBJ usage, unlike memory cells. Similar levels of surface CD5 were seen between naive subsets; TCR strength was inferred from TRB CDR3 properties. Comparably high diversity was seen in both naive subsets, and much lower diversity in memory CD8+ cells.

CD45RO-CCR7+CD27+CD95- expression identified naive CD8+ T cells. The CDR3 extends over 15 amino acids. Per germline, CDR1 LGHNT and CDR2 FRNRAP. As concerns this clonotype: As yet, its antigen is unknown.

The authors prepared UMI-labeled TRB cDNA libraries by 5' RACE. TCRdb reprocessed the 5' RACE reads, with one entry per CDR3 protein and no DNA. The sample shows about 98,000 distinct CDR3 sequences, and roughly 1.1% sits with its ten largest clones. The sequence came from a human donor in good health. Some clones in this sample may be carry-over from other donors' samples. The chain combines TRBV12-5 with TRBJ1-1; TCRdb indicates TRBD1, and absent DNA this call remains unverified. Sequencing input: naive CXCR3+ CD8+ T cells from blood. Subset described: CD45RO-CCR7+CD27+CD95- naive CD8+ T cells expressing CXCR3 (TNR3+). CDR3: CARRPDRWLNTEAFF.